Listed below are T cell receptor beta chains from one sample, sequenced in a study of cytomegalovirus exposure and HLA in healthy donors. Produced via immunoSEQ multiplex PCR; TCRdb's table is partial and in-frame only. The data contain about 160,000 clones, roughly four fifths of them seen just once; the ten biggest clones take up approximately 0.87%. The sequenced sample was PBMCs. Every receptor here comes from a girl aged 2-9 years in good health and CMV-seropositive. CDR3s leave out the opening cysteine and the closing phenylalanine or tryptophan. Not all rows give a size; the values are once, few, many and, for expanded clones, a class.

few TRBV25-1 ASSEWASGGTDTQY
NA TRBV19 ASSMRAGRGVRKSNQPQH
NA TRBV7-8 ASSLVGGFYTGELF
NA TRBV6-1 ASSEGLAGVSDTQY
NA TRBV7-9 ASSFSRLAGGTDTQY
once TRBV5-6 ASSFIASMDEQF
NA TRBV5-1 ASSSQGAGEQY
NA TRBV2 ASRVAGSSYNEQF
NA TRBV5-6 ASSADVPGLARETQY
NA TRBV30 AFDRGGTDTQY
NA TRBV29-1 SAQDRASSYEQY
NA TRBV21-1 ARVIKTGADTQY
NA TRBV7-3 ASSLGRELFGYT
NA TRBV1 TSSQDHRGHKNTEAF
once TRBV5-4 ASSLGAGGGGYT
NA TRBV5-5 ASSFGREQY
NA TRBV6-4 ASRGLGGEGREQF
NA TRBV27 ASRRTSGSGTGELF
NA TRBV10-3 AISVSGQGTEAF
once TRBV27 ASSLNSHNSPLH
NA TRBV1 TSSQESQQGLAATDTQY
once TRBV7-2 ASSWVRGYEQY
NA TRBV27 ASTPLQGPANYGYT
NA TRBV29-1 SVVSGNTIY
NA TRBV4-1 ASSQLQVAYEQY
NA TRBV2 ASTALAGYNEQF
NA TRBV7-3 ASSLHMNTEAF
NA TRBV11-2 ASSPTSVDGELF
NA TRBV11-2 ASSPRTGYNEQF
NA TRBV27 ASRRAGTGELF
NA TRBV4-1 ASSPRARWTGFYSAEAF
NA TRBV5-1 ASSLDTGVNQPQH
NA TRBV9 ASSVMASGNTGELF
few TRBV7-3 ASSDGDTEAF
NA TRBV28 ASSGQGGNQPQH
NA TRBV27 ASSRLAGVRYNEQF
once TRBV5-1 ASSLGQITDTQY
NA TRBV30 AWTPPGDYQPQH
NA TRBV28 ASSLGGGNSNQPQH
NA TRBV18 ASSPTGAGEQF
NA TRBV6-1 ASSERGGPENQPQH
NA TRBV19 ASSIPGGATNEKLF
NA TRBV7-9 ASSLGQGRTGELF
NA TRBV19 ATSSPGTGSSYEQY
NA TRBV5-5 ASSGRDRLSGANVLT
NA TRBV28 ASSYAGMGNQPQH
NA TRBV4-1 ASSTRGTDLAKNIQY
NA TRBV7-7 ASSLFEGYNEQF
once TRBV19 ASREGGAEAF
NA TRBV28 ASSFAGPSSEQF
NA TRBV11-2 ASSSLRVGETQY
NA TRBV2 ASSGQGAIGYT
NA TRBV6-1 ASSDGRANQPQH
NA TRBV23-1 ASSQATSESTDTQY
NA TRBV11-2 ASSRAGLAGDTQY
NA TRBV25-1 ASSEWGTGVREQY
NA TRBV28 ASSFGTQGYNEQF